This entry lists 2 T cell receptor beta chains sequenced from one sample in a study of T cell responses to AZD1222 COVID-19 vaccine. Here immunoSEQ multiplex PCR was the method, and the copy in TCRdb shows in-frame clones only, minus some. The table has approximately 100,000 clones, about 89% seen once. The material was peripheral blood, obtained 28 days after the second AZD1222 dose. The receptors derive from an adult who received the AZD1222 COVID-19 vaccine.

V is TRBV5-6 and J is TRBJ2-1; tentatively, D is TRBD2 (5 bases). Deletions cut 0 bases from V and 3 bases from J, with 13 bases between. Germline V gives CDR1 SGHDT, CDR2 YYEEEE. CDR3 length equals 16 residues. The CDR3 spells CASSLGGLALYNEQFF. CDR3 DNA sequence: TGTGCCAGCAGCTTGGGGGGTCTAGCTCTCTACAATGAGCAGTTCTTC.

This chain connects TRBV9 to TRBJ2-1; D is unclear. Trimming cost V 4 bases and J 10 bases, with 15 bases left between them. The CDR3 runs to 13 residues. CDR1 and CDR2 from the germline V gene are SGDLS and YYNGEE. The DNA for the CDR3 is TGTGCCAGCAGCTCTGGGGTGGTTCCGGAGCAGTTCTTC. This translates into CASSSGVVPEQFF.